Shown below are 25 T cell receptor beta chains from a single sample sequenced in a study of T cells in Graves' hyperthyroidism and ophthalmopathy. What was amplified from RNA transcripts were TCR beta CDR3 regions. First-round RT-PCR of the TCR CDR3 relied on the HTBI primer set. TCRdb re-called the multiplex PCR reads with MiXCR, one entry per CDR3 protein. The sample gives approximately 410,000 distinct CDR3 sequences, roughly 13% of which show up once; 5.3% is in the top ten. What was sequenced was blood. These receptors were taken from a woman between 18 and 29 years old with Graves' hyperthyroidism.

The chain is built from TRBV4-1 and TRBJ2-5; D is undetermined. Trimming removed 0 bases from V and 2 bases from J, with 10 bases in between. CDR1 is MGHRA, CDR2 YSYEKL, per germline. The CDR3 has 15 amino acids. The CDR3 DNA sequence: TGCGCCAGCAGCCAAGACCACACGATGCAAGAGACCCAGTACTTC. Protein sequence: CASSQDHTMQETQYF.

This clonotype showed up just a few times. This chain joins TRBV5-6 and TRBJ2-7; tentatively, D is TRBD1 (5 bases). With 1 base removed from V and 2 bases from J, the gap between germline ends came to 13 bases. From germline, CDR1 is SGHDT and CDR2 YYEEEE. The CDR3 runs to 15 residues. This chain's CDR3 is CASSLLLQDAYEQYF. In DNA, the CDR3 is TGTGCCAGCAGCTTGCTCTTACAGGACGCCTACGAGCAGTACTTC.

This clonotype appeared a few times. The chain uses TRBV19 and TRBJ1-1; 7 nucleotides match TRBD1. The CDR3 length is 14 residues. Germline CDR1 and CDR2: LNHDA and SQIVND (reference sequence). V lost 9 bases to trimming and J lost 0 bases; unmatched junction nucleotides: 7. The CDR3 is CARNRGAMNTEAFF. The CDR3 DNA is TGTGCCAGAAACAGGGGAGCCATGAACACTGAAGCTTTCTTT.

In the case of this clonotype: Because it lacks the conserved phenylalanine or tryptophan at the end, this CDR3 is likely a read error. J is TRBJ2-1 and V is TRBV27; D is possibly TRBD2 (5 bases). The V gene lost 5 bases and the J gene lost 0 bases, with 17 bases spanning the gap. This CDR3 spans 17 amino acids. The V gene's germline CDR1 is MNHEY and CDR2 SMNVEV (reference sequence). The CDR3 loop reads CASSPRRTHSSYNEQFL. As DNA, the CDR3 is TGTGCCAGCAGTCCTCGTCGGACTCATTCCTCCTACAATGAGCAGTTCCTC.

This clonotype was picked up many times. V usage is TRBV29-1 and J usage is TRBJ1-1; D remains ambiguous. The CDR3 contains 13 residues. Germline V CDR1 and CDR2: SQVTM, ANQGSEA. V lost 1 base and J lost 3, with 9 bases in between. The CDR3 sequence: CSVEGAVDTEAFF. The CDR3 bases are TGCAGCGTTGAAGGCGCGGTCGACACTGAAGCTTTCTTT.

The gene calls are TRBV18 and TRBJ2-7, with TRBD1 matching over 9 bases. Germline loops: CDR1 KGHSH, CDR2 LQKENI. The junction had 9 bases not matched to a gene; V was cut back by 3 bases and J by 0 bases. The CDR3 extends over 17 amino acids. The chain's CDR3 is CASSPPTGQGPSYEQYF. CDR3 coding DNA: TGTGCCAGCTCACCTCCTACGGGACAGGGTCCCTCCTACGAGCAGTACTTC.

This clonotype has at least ten counts. The V gene is TRBV5-6, the J gene TRBJ1-1; no firm D call. Germline V lookup: CDR1 SGHDT, CDR2 YYEEEE. The germline V and J ends were trimmed by 4 bases and 2 bases, with 9 bases remaining between them. The CDR3 is 13 amino acids. CDR3 loop: CASSPRYNTEAFF. The CDR3 nucleotides read TGTGCCAGCAGCCCAAGGTATAACACTGAAGCTTTCTTT.

This clonotype has a count of ten or more. V usage is TRBV12-5 and J usage is TRBJ1-2; no reliable D call. The CDR3 covers 12 residues. Germline CDR1 and CDR2: LGHNT and FRNRAP. V lost 6 bases to trimming and J lost 7 bases, with 12 bases between them. The CDR3 region is CASGPTHRGYTF. CDR3 DNA sequence: TGTGCTAGTGGACCCACCCATCGTGGCTACACCTTC.

The chain uses TRBV9 and TRBJ1-2, with D possibly being TRBD1 (6 bases). The length of the CDR3 is 14 residues. The germline V gene encodes CDR1 SGDLS and CDR2 YYNGEE. Trimming took 4 bases from V and 5 from J, leaving 15 bases between them. CDR3: CASSPTDSRYGYTF. CDR3 bases: TGTGCCAGCAGCCCCACGGACAGTCGTTATGGCTACACCTTC.

This clonotype was recorded a few times. It is likely a read error, because the conserved phenylalanine at the end of the CDR3 is missing. The genes are TRBV6-5 and TRBJ1-1; D remains ambiguous. CDR1 and CDR2 from the germline V gene are MNHEY and SVGAGI. V lost 2 bases and J lost 4, with 8 bases in between. There are 13 residues in the CDR3. In nucleotides, the CDR3 is TGTGCCAGCAGTTACATTGTGGGCACTGAAGCTTTCCTT. Translated: CASSYIVGTEAFL.

This clonotype was seen repeatedly, ten times or more. The chain employs TRBV6-1 and TRBJ2-7; 7 bases match TRBD1. The V gene's germline CDR1 is MNHNS and CDR2 SASEGT. J lost 0 bases, V lost 8 bases, and 4 bases had no gene match. This CDR3 has 13 amino acids. Here the CDR3 DNA reads TGTGCCAGCGTCCGGGACAGCTCCTACGAGCAGTACTTC. Its translation is CASVRDSSYEQYF.

This clonotype was counted many times. CDR3 residues: CASSLVPNTEAFF. The DNA of the CDR3 is TGTGCCAGCAGCTTGGTTCCTAACACTGAAGCTTTCTTT. This rearrangement joins TRBV5-6 to TRBJ1-1; no clear D. Germline CDR1 is SGHDT and CDR2 is YYEEEE. The CDR3 loop spans 13 amino acids. The ends were cut back, 0 bases at V and 2 bases at J, with 5 bases in the middle.

This clonotype was observed a handful of times. The CDR3 DNA is TGTGCCAGCAGTCCGATGGAGGGAGGTAGAGACACCATATATTTT. This sequence encodes CASSPMEGGRDTIYF. The chain links TRBV28 to TRBJ1-3; D is undetermined. The CDR3 contains 15 residues. V was cut by 5 bases and J by 8 bases, with 19 bases left in between. In germline, CDR1 is MDHEN, CDR2 SYDVKM.

This clonotype was seen a few times. Possible read error: a much larger clone is one base away. Since no conserved phenylalanine or tryptophan closes the CDR3, a read error is the likely cause. The chain carries TRBV7-2 and TRBJ1-2, with D possibly matching TRBD1 (5 bases). The CDR3 loop spans 14 amino acids. V was shortened by 4 bases and J by 7 bases, with 16 bases between the two germline ends. Germline V gives CDR1 SGHTA, CDR2 FQGNSA. The CDR3 region is CASSSPPGDRGYTL. The CDR3 region has the DNA TGTGCCAGCAGCTCCCCCCCGGGGGACCGTGGCTACACCCTC.

This clonotype was seen a handful of times. The chain uses TRBV7-2 and TRBJ2-3, with D perhaps TRBD2 (5 bases). The CDR3 contains 16 residues. CDR1 SGHTA and CDR2 FQGNSA come from the germline V gene. Trimming left V 3 bases short and J 4 bases short, with 17 bases between. CDR3 sequence (DNA): TGTGCCAGCAGCTTGGCGGCTAGCTGGTTTGCAGATACGCAGTATTTT. Amino acid sequence: CASSLAASWFADTQYF.

The V and J genes are TRBV5-1 and TRBJ2-7, with 12 bases aligning to TRBD2. Germline V gene sequence: CDR1 SGHRS, CDR2 YFSETQ. J was trimmed by 6 bases and V by 4 bases; bases with no gene match: 5. The CDR3 contains 14 residues. The CDR3 coding sequence is TGCGCCAGCAGCCTAGAGACTAGCGGGAGCGAGCAGTACTTC. Its translation is CASSLETSGSEQYF. The full variable domain, completed using reference TRBV5-1 and TRBJ2-7, is KAGVTQTPRYLIKTRGQQVTLSCSPISGHRSVSWYQQTPGQGLQFLFEYFSETQRNKGNFPGRFSGRQFSNSRSEMNVSTLELGDSALYLCASSLETSGSEQYFGPGTRLTVT.

This clonotype was counted at least ten times. The gene calls are TRBV6-1 and TRBJ2-1; no reliable D call. V was clipped by 6 bases and J by 8 bases, with 23 bases between them. The CDR3 is made up of 16 amino acids. Germline assignment: CDR1 MNHNS and CDR2 SASEGT. The CDR3 spells CASSYITSAPVHEQFF. Here the CDR3 DNA reads TGTGCCAGCAGCTATATTACGAGTGCGCCTGTGCATGAGCAGTTCTTC.

The genes are TRBV4-1 and TRBJ2-1, with a possible D match to TRBD2 (7 bases). This CDR3 region has 14 residues. V dropped 6 bases and J dropped 5 bases, with 14 bases sitting between them. Per the germline V gene, CDR1 is MGHRA and CDR2 is YSYEKL. The CDR3 DNA reads TGCGCCAGCAGGGATCGGGGGGCCCACAATGAGCAGTTCTTC. Translating gives CASRDRGAHNEQFF.

There are many counts of this clonotype. V and J are TRBV3-1 and TRBJ1-1; tentatively, D is TRBD1 (6 bases). Trimming pared 2 bases from V and 5 bases from J, leaving 12 bases between. Germline CDR1 is LGHDT and CDR2 is YNNKEL (reference sequence). This CDR3 is built from 14 residues. The CDR3 spells CASSQIQGRTEAFF. CDR3 DNA sequence: TGTGCCAGCAGCCAAATCCAGGGGAGGACTGAAGCTTTCTTT. The full variable domain, completed using reference TRBV3-1 and TRBJ1-1, is DTAVSQTPKYLVTQMGNDKSIKCEQNLGHDTMYWYKQDSKKFLKIMFSYNNKELIINETVPNRFSPKSPDKAHLNLHINSLELGDSAVYFCASSQIQGRTEAFFGQGTRLTVV.

The table lists this clonotype with a few counts. The V and J genes are TRBV7-9 and TRBJ2-7; D is unresolved. V was clipped by 1 base and J by 3 bases, with 7 bases between them. The germline V gene encodes CDR1 SEHNR and CDR2 FQNEAQ (reference sequence). The CDR3 consists of 13 residues. The CDR3, as DNA: TGTGCCAGCAGCTTAGTACATGTCTACGAGCAGTACTTC. This encodes CASSLVHVYEQYF. The full variable domain, in which reference TRBV7-9 and TRBJ2-7 provide the parts outside the CDR3, is DTGVSQNPRHKITKRGQNVTFRCDPISEHNRLYWYRQTLGQGPEFLTYFQNEAQLEKSRLLSDRFSAERPKGSFSTLEIQRTEQGDSAMYLCASSLVHVYEQYFGPGTRLTVT.

CDR3 residues: CASSYSVREEQYF. The CDR3 DNA reads as TGTGCCAGCTCATATTCGGTCCGTGAGGAGCAGTACTTC. The J gene is TRBJ2-7, the V gene TRBV18; D not certain. The CDR3 runs to 13 residues. Per the germline V gene, CDR1 is KGHSH and CDR2 is LQKENI. Trimming cost V 5 bases and J 7 bases, with 15 bases left between them.

The V and J genes are TRBV12-5 and TRBJ2-5; D possibly corresponds to TRBD1 (7 bases). The V and J ends lost 6 bases and 5 bases respectively, with 22 bases between them. Germline V gene sequence: CDR1 LGHNT, CDR2 FRNRAP. This CDR3 has 16 residues. The CDR3 is CASGIGTRQGGETQYF. CDR3 sequence (DNA): TGTGCTAGTGGCATAGGAACAAGACAGGGAGGCGAGACCCAGTACTTC.

The chain carries TRBV5-5 and TRBJ2-7; D is uncertain. V gave up 2 bases and J gave up 1 base, with 7 bases separating them. Germline V gives CDR1 SGHKS, CDR2 YYEKEE (reference sequence). This CDR3 is 13 amino acids long. CDR3 residues: CASSFPQSYEQYF. CDR3 in DNA: TGTGCCAGCAGCTTCCCCCAGTCCTACGAGCAGTACTTC. The entire variable domain, with the rest obtained from reference TRBV5-5 and TRBJ2-7, is as follows: DAGVTQSPTHLIKTRGQQVTLRCSPISGHKSVSWYQQVLGQGPQFIFQYYEKEERGRGNFPDRFSARQFPNYSSELNVNALLLGDSALYLCASSFPQSYEQYFGPGTRLTVT.

This clonotype was observed at least ten times. The genes are TRBV6-1 and TRBJ1-5; D not resolved. CDR1 is MNHNS and CDR2 is SASEGT in the germline V gene. V lost 6 bases and J lost 2, with 14 bases in between. The CDR3 length is 15 residues. The CDR3 nucleotides read TGTGCCAGCAGCACCCTAGGGCAGGGCAATCAGCCCCAGCATTTT. Protein product: CASSTLGQGNQPQHF.

Notes on this clonotype: No conserved phenylalanine or tryptophan ends this CDR3, so it is likely a read error. J is TRBJ1-1 and V is TRBV4-3; D uncertain. V was trimmed by 4 bases and J by 0 bases, leaving 6 bases between them. CDR3 length: 13 amino acids. Germline V lookup: CDR1 LGHNA, CDR2 YSLEER. CDR3 nucleotides: TGCGCCAGCAGCCCCCGAATGAACACTGAAGCTTTCTCT. Amino acid sequence: CASSPRMNTEAFS.